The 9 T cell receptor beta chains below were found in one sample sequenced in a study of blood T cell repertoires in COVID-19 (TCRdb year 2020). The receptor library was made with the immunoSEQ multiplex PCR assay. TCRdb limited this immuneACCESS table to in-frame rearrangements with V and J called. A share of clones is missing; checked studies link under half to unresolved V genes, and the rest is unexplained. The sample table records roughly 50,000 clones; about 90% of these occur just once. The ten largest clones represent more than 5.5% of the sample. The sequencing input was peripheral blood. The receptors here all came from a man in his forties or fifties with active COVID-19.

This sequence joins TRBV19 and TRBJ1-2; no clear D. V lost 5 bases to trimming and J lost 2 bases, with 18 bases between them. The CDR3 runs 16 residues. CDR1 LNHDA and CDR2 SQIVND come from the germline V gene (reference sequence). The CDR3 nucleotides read TGTGCCAGTAGTCCGGCGGGAGGGCCCCAAAACTATGGCTACACCTTC. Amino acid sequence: CASSPAGGPQNYGYTF.

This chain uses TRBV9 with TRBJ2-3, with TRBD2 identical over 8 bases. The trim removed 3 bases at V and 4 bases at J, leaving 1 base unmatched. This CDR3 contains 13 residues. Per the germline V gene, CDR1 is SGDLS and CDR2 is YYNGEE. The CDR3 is CASSAGLADTQYF. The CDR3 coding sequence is TGTGCCAGCAGCGCGGGACTAGCAGATACGCAGTATTTT.

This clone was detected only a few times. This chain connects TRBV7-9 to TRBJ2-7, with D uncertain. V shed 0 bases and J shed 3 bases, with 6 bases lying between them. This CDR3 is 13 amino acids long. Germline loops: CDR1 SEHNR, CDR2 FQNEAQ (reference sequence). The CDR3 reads CASSLASIYEQYF. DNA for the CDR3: TGTGCCAGCAGCTTAGCGTCCATCTACGAGCAGTACTTC.

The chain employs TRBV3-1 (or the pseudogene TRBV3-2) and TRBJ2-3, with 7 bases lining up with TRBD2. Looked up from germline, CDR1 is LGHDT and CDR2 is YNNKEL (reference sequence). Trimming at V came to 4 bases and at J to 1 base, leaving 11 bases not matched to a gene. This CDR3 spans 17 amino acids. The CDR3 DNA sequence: TGTGCCAGCAGCCGAAGCGTCGGGCTAGCGGGCACAGATACGCAGTATTTT. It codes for CASSRSVGLAGTDTQYF.

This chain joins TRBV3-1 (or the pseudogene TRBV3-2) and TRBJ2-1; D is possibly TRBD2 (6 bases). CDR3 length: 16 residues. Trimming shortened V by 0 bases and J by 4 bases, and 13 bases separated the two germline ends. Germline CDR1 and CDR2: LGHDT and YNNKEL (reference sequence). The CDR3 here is CASSQDWASEYNEQFF. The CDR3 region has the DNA TGTGCCAGCAGCCAAGACTGGGCTAGCGAGTACAATGAGCAGTTCTTC.

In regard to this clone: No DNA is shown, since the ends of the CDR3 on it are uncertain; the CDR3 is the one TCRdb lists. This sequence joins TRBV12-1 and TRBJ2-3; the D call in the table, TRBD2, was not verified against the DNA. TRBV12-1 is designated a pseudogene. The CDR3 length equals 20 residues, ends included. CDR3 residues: CASSLGSSGRAYRCPDTQYF.

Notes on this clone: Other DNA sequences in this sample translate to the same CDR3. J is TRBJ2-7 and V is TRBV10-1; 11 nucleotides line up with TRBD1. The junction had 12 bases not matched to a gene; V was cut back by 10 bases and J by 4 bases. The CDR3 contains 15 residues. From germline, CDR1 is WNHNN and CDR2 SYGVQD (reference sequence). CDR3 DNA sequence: TGCGCCACCAAAAGGGGAGGACAGGGGGCTTACGAGCAGTACTTC. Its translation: CATKRGGQGAYEQYF.

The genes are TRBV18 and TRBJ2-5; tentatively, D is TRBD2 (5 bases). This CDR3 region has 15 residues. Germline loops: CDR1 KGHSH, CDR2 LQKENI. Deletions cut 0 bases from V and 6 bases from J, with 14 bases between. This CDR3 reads CASSPPGTEGKTQYF. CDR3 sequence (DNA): TGTGCCAGCTCACCACCGGGAACAGAGGGAAAGACCCAGTACTTC.

CDR3 coding DNA: TGTGCCAGCAGCCAAGGGACAGGGGCACCAACTAATGAAAAACTGTTTTTT. Its translation: CASSQGTGAPTNEKLFF. This chain connects TRBV4-2 to TRBJ1-4, with 9 bases that match TRBD1. Germline V CDR1 and CDR2: LGHNA, YNFKEQ. The ends lost 1 base at V and 0 bases at J; junction bases unmatched: 3. CDR3 size: 17 residues.